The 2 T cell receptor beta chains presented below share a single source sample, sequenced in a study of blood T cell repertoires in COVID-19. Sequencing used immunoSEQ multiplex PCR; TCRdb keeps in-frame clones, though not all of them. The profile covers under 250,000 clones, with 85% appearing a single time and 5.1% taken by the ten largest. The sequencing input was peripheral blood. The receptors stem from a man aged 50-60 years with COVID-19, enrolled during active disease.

CDR3 sequence (DNA): TGTGCCAGCAGCTTCGGACAGCACTATGGCTACACCTTC. Protein sequence: CASSFGQHYGYTF. The chain combines TRBV3-1 (or the pseudogene TRBV3-2) with TRBJ1-2; TRBD1 might be the D (6 bases). CDR1 and CDR2 from the germline V gene are LGHDT and YNNKEL (reference sequence). The CDR3 is 13 amino acids. Deletions cut 5 bases from V and 3 bases from J, with 10 bases between.

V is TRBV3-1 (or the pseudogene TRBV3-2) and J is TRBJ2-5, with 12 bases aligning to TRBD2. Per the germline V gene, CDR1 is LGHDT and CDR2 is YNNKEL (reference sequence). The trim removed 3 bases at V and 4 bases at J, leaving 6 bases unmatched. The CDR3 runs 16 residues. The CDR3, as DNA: TGTGCCAGCAGCCAGTCGACTAGCGGGGGTTTAGAGACCCAGTACTTC. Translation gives CASSQSTSGGLETQYF.